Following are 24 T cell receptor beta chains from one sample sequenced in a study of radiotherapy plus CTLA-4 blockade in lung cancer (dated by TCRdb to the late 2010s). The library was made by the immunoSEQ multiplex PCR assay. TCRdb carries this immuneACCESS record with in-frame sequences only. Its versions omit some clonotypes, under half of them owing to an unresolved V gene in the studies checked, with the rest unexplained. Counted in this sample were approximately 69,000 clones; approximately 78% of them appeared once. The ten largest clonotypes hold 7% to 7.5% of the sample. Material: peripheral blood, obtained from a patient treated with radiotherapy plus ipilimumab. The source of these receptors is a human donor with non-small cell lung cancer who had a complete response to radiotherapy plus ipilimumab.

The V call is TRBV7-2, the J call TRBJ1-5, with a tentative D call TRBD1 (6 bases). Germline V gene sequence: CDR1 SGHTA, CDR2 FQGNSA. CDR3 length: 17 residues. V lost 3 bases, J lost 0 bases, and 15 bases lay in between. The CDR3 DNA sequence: TGTGCCAGCAGCTTGAGGCCCGGGGGCGATAGCAATCAGCCCCAGCATTTT. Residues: CASSLRPGGDSNQPQHF. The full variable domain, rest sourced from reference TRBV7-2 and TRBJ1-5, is GAGVSQSPSNKVTEKGKDVELRCDPISGHTALYWYRQSLGQGLEFLIYFQGNSAPDKSGLPSDRFSAERTGGSVSTLTIQRTQQEDSAVYLCASSLRPGGDSNQPQHFGDGTRLSIL.

CDR3 region: CASSLDSGGNEQFF. For the CDR3, the DNA is TGCGCCAGCAGCTTGGATAGCGGGGGCAATGAGCAGTTCTTC. This sequence joins TRBV5-1 and TRBJ2-1; 9 bases match TRBD2. V dropped 0 bases and J dropped 6; count of bases not matched to a gene: 1. CDR3 length equals 14 residues. Looked up from germline, CDR1 is SGHRS and CDR2 is YFSETQ.

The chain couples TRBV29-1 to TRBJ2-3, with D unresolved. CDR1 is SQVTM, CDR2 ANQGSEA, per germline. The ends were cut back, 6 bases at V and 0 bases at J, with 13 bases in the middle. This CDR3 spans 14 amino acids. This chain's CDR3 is CSVTRSWSTDTQYF. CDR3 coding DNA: TGCAGCGTCACCCGATCTTGGAGCACAGATACGCAGTATTTT.

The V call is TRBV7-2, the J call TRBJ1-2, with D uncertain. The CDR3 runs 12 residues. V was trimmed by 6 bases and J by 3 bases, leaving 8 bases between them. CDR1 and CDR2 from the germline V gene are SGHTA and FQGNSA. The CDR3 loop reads CASRGRDYGYTF. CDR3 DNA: TGTGCCAGCAGGGGTAGAGACTATGGCTACACCTTC.

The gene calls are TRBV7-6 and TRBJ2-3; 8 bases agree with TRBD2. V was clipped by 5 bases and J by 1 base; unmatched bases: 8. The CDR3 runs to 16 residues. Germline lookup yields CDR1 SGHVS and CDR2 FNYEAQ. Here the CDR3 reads CASSGSGRGGTDTQYF. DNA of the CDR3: TGTGCCAGCAGCGGGAGTGGGCGGGGGGGCACAGATACGCAGTATTTT.

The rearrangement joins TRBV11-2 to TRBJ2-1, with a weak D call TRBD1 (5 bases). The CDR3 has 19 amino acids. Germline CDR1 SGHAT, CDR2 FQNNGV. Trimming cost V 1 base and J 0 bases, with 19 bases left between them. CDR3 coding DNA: TGTGCCAGCAGCTTAGTTGCGCAGGGCGTCAGTAGCTCCTACAATGAGCAGTTCTTC. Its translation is CASSLVAQGVSSSYNEQFF.

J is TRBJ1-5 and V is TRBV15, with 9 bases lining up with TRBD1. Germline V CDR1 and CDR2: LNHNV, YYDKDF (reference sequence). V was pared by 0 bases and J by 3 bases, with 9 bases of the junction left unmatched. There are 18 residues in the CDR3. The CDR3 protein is CATSREGVGQGDNQPQHF. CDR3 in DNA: TGTGCCACCAGCAGAGAAGGAGTGGGACAGGGCGACAATCAGCCCCAGCATTTT.

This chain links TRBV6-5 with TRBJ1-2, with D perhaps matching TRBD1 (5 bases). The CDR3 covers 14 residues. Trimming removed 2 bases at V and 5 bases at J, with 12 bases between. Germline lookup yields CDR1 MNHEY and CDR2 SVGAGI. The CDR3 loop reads CASSYGAVGYGYTF. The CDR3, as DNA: TGTGCCAGCAGTTACGGGGCAGTAGGATATGGCTACACCTTC.

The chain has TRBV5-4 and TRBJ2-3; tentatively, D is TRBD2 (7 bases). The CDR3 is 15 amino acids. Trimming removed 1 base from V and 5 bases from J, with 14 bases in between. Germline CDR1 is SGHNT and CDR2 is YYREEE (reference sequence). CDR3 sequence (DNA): TGTGCCAGCAGCTTGTTTCTGGGAGGGGGAGATACGCAGTATTTT. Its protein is CASSLFLGGGDTQYF.

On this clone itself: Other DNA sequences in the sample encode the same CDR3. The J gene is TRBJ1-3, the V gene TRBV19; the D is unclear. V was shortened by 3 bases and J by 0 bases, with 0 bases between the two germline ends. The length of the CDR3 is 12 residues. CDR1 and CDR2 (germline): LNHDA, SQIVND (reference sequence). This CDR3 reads CASSISGNTIYF. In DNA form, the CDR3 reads TGTGCCAGTAGTATCTCTGGAAACACCATATATTTT. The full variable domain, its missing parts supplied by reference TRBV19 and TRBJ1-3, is DGGITQSPKYLFRKEGQNVTLSCEQNLNHDAMYWYRQDPGQGLRLIYYSQIVNDFQKGDIAEGYSVSREKKESFPLTVTSAQKNPTAFYLCASSISGNTIYFGEGSWLTVV.

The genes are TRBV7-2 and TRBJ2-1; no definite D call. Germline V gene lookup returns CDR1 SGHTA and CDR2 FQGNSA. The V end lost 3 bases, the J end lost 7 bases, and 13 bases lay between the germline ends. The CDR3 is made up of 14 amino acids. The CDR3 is CASSLGPRRNEQFF. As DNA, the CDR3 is TGTGCCAGCAGCTTGGGCCCCCGACGGAATGAGCAGTTCTTC.

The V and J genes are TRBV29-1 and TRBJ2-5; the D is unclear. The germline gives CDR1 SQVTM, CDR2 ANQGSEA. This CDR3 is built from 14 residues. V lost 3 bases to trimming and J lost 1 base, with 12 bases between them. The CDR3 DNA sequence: TGCAGCGTTGAGCCTCCTTGGTCCCAAGAGACCCAGTACTTC. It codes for CSVEPPWSQETQYF.

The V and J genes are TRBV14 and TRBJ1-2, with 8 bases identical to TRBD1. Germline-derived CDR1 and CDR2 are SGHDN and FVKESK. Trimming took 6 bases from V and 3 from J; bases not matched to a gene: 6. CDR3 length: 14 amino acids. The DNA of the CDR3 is TGTGCCAGCAGTCGACAGGGGCCTGACTATGGCTACACCTTC. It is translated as CASSRQGPDYGYTF.

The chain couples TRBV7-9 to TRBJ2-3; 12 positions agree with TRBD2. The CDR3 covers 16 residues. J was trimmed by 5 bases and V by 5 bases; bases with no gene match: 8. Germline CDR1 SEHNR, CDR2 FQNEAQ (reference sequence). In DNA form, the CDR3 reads TGTGCCAGCAGCCCGAGACTAGCGGGAGAAGGAGATACGCAGTATTTT. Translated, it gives CASSPRLAGEGDTQYF.

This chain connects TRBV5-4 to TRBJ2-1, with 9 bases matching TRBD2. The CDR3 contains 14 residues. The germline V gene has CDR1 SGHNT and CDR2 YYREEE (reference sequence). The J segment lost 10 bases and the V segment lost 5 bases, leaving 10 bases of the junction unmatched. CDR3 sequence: CASRVPTSGSEQFF. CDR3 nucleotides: TGTGCCAGCAGAGTTCCGACTAGCGGAAGCGAGCAGTTCTTC. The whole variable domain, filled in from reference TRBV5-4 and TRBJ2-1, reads ETGVTQSPTHLIKTRGQQVTLRCSSQSGHNTVSWYQQALGQGPQFIFQYYREEENGRGNFPPRFSGLQFPNYSSELNVNALELDDSALYLCASRVPTSGSEQFFGPGTRLTVL.

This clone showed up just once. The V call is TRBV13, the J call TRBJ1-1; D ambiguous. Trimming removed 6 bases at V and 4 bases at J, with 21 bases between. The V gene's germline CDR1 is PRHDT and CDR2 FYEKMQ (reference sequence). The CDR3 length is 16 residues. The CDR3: CASRLRPVRKTTEAFF. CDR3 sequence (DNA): TGTGCCAGCAGGTTAAGACCAGTCCGTAAAACCACTGAAGCTTTCTTT.

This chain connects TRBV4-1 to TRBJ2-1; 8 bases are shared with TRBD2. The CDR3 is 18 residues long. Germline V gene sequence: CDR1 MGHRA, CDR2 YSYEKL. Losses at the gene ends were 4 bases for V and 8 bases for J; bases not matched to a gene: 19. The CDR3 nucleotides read TGCGCCAGCAGCCCCTCTACCCCGACTTGGCGGGAGGATTATGAGCAGTTCTTC. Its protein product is CASSPSTPTWREDYEQFF.

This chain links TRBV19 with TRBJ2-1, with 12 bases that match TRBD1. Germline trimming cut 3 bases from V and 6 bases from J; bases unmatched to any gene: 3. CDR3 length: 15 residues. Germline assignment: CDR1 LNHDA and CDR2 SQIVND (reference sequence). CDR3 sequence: CASSIGTGGLNEQFF. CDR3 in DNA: TGTGCCAGTAGTATCGGGACAGGGGGCCTCAATGAGCAGTTCTTC.

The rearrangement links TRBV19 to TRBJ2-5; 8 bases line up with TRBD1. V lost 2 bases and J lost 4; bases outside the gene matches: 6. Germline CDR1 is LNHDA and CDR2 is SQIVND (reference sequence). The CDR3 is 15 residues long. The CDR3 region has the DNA TGTGCCAGTAGTATATACAGGGGGACCCCAGAGACCCAGTACTTC. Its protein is CASSIYRGTPETQYF. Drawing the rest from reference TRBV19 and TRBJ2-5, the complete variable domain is DGGITQSPKYLFRKEGQNVTLSCEQNLNHDAMYWYRQDPGQGLRLIYYSQIVNDFQKGDIAEGYSVSREKKESFPLTVTSAQKNPTAFYLCASSIYRGTPETQYFGPGTRLLVL.

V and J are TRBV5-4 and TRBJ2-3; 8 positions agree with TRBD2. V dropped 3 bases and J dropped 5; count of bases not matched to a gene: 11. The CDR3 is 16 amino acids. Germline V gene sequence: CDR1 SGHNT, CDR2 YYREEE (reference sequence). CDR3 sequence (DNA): TGTGCCAGCAGCTCCACAGCGGGAGTTAGGGGAGATACGCAGTATTTT. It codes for CASSSTAGVRGDTQYF.

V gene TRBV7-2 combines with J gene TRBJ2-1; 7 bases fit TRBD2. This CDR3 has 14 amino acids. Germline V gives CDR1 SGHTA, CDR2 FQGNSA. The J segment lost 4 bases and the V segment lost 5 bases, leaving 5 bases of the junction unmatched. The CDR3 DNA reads TGTGCCAGCAGCCTGGGGGGGGGATACAATGAGCAGTTCTTC. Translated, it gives CASSLGGGYNEQFF.

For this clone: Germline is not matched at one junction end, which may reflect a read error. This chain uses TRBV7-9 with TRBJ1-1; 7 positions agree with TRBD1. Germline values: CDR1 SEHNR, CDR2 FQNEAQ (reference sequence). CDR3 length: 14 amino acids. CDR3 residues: CASTLGGLNTEAFF. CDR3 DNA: TGTGCCAGCACCTTAGGGGGCTTGAACACTGAAGCTTTCTTT.

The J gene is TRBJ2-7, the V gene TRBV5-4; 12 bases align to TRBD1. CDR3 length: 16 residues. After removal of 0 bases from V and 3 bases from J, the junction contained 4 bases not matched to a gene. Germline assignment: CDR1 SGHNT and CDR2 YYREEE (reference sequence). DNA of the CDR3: TGTGCCAGCAGCTTGGGGGGGACAGGGGGCGGCTACGAGCAGTACTTC. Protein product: CASSLGGTGGGYEQYF.

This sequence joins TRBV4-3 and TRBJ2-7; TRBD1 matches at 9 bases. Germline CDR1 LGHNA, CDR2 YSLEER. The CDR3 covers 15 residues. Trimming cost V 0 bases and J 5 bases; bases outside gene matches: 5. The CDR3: CASSQDRDRVDEQYF. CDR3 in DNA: TGCGCCAGCAGCCAAGATCGGGACAGGGTAGACGAGCAGTACTTC.